The clone carrying this TCR beta chain showed up just a few times. Its antigen is currently unknown. Sample barcodes and UMIs were carried by the TCR alpha and TCR beta cDNA libraries that 5'RACE generated with constant-segment primers. MiXCR, run by TCRdb on the 5' RACE reads, gives a single entry per CDR3 protein. Among roughly 600,000 distinct CDR3 sequences listed, roughly 18% were seen once. Germline-derived CDR1 and CDR2 are SGHTA and FQGNSA. The CDR3 is made up of 14 amino acids. V lost 5 bases, J lost 6 bases, and 10 bases stayed unmatched. These data are taken from a study of T-cell memory formation after mild COVID-19. In the study overall: Across donors, TCR clusters were largely donor specific.

The study, taken as a whole, reports: Memory sampled before infection contained some responding clones, suggesting cross-reactive memory joined. Clones that got smaller from day 15 to 85 had even CD4/CD8, while clones growing later tipped toward CD4+.

The chain has TRBV7-2 and TRBJ2-7; TRBD2 matches 7 bases. This sequence originates from an adult woman who had mild COVID-19 (a few samples of this study predate the infection). Cell type and time point are not known. The sequenced sample was PBMCs or a T cell subset sorted from them (not recorded which). CDR3 region: CASSPWTSLVEQYF. In nucleotides, the CDR3 is TGTGCCAGCAGCCCCTGGACTAGTTTAGTCGAGCAGTACTTC.